The rows below give T cell receptor beta chains drawn from one sample of a study of T-cell reconstitution after alpha-beta-depleted transplantation in children. TCRdb re-called the PCR reads with MiXCR, one entry per CDR3 protein. Of approximately 420,000 distinct CDR3 sequences in the sample, roughly a tenth were seen once. This material consisted of PBMCs from the stem cell graft donor, taken from the stem cell graft. All receptors derive from a human donor who donated a stem cell graft to a child with acute myeloid leukemia. The CDR3 runs from the conserved cysteine through the conserved F or W. A D gene is named only where the DNA matches it firmly. Rows give clone size only sometimes, using once, few, many, or a class for an expanded clone.

CDR3nt: TGTGCCAGCAGCCCAACGCGGGACAGGGGGCTCACCGGGGAGCTGTTTTTT; CDR3aa: CASSPTRDRGLTGELFF; v_gene: TRBV12-3/TRBV12-4; abundance: few; j_gene: TRBJ2-2; d_gene: TRBD1
CDR3nt: TGCGCCAGCAGCCAAGAGGCTTATCAGCCCCAGCATTTT; CDR3aa: CASSQEAYQPQHF; v_gene: TRBV4-1; abundance: NA; j_gene: TRBJ1-5; d_gene: NA
CDR3nt: TGTGCCAGCAGCGTAGCTGGGGCCAGGGCTGGAGACACCGGGGAGCTGTTTTTT; CDR3aa: CASSVAGARAGDTGELFF; v_gene: TRBV9; abundance: few; j_gene: TRBJ2-2; d_gene: NA
CDR3nt: TGTGCCAGCAGTGCCGGGGGTATGGCCGGGGAGCTGTTTTTT; CDR3aa: CASSAGGMAGELFF; v_gene: TRBV7-9; abundance: few; j_gene: TRBJ2-2; d_gene: NA
CDR3nt: TGCAGTGCTAGACACACGGGAGGACGCTACGAGCAGTACTTC; CDR3aa: CSARHTGGRYEQYF; v_gene: TRBV20-1; abundance: few; j_gene: TRBJ2-7; d_gene: TRBD2
CDR3nt: TGTGCCAGCAGCCGTGACCGGAGGGGAGGAAGTGGCTACACCTTC; CDR3aa: CASSRDRRGGSGYTF; v_gene: TRBV6-2/TRBV6-3; abundance: many; j_gene: TRBJ1-2; d_gene: NA
CDR3nt: TGTGCCAGCAGCTCCATAGCGGGAGGGCCGTTCAATGAGCAGTTCTTC; CDR3aa: CASSSIAGGPFNEQFF; v_gene: TRBV7-2; abundance: many; j_gene: TRBJ2-1; d_gene: TRBD2
CDR3nt: TGTGCCAGCAGCAAGACAGGATCGACCGGGGAGCTGTTTTTT; CDR3aa: CASSKTGSTGELFF; v_gene: TRBV12-3/TRBV12-4; abundance: NA; j_gene: TRBJ2-2; d_gene: NA
CDR3nt: TGTGCCAGCAGCTTAGTGCGGACTCGGGGCAAAAACATTCAGTACTTC; CDR3aa: CASSLVRTRGKNIQYF; v_gene: TRBV7-9; abundance: few; j_gene: TRBJ2-4; d_gene: NA
CDR3nt: TGTGCCACCAGCAGAGTTAAGAACAATGAGCAGTTCTTC; CDR3aa: CATSRVKNNEQFF; v_gene: TRBV15; abundance: few; j_gene: TRBJ2-1; d_gene: NA
CDR3nt: TGTGCCAGCCGCTGGGGGCCGTACTATGGCTACACCTTC; CDR3aa: CASRWGPYYGYTF; v_gene: TRBV6-1; abundance: few; j_gene: TRBJ1-2; d_gene: NA
CDR3nt: TGCGCCAGCAGCTTCGGAAGCGGGGGCCATCAAGAGACCCAGTACTTC; CDR3aa: CASSFGSGGHQETQYF; v_gene: TRBV5-1; abundance: few; j_gene: TRBJ2-5; d_gene: TRBD2
CDR3nt: TGTGCCAGCAGTGTGGACGAATCCTTCCAAGAGACCCAGTACTTC; CDR3aa: CASSVDESFQETQYF; v_gene: TRBV9; abundance: NA; j_gene: TRBJ2-5; d_gene: NA
CDR3nt: TGTGCCAGCAGCTTCTCAATGACAGCTCGCTACGAGCAGTACTTC; CDR3aa: CASSFSMTARYEQYF; v_gene: TRBV5-6; abundance: NA; j_gene: TRBJ2-7; d_gene: NA
CDR3nt: TGCGCCAGCAGCCAAGACACGGGGTTCCCCTACGAGCAGTACTTC; CDR3aa: CASSQDTGFPYEQYF; v_gene: TRBV4-3; abundance: NA; j_gene: TRBJ2-7; d_gene: NA
CDR3nt: TGTGCCACTGCGAGGTCCAGGGGACAGCAGACCTACGAGCAGTACTTC; CDR3aa: CATARSRGQQTYEQYF; v_gene: TRBV10-3; abundance: NA; j_gene: TRBJ2-7; d_gene: TRBD1
CDR3nt: TGTGCCAGCACCCGGTCAGGGACCAAAAGCTACGAGCAGTACTTC; CDR3aa: CASTRSGTKSYEQYF; v_gene: TRBV7-2; abundance: many; j_gene: TRBJ2-7; d_gene: NA
CDR3nt: TGTGCCAGTGGCGACAGGAGCTCTGGAAACACCATATATTTT; CDR3aa: CASGDRSSGNTIYF; v_gene: TRBV12-3/TRBV12-4; abundance: NA; j_gene: TRBJ1-3; d_gene: NA
CDR3nt: TGCAGTGCTACCACAGAGAACACCGGGGAGCTGTTTTTT; CDR3aa: CSATTENTGELFF; v_gene: TRBV20-1; abundance: few; j_gene: TRBJ2-2; d_gene: NA
CDR3nt: TGTGCCAGCAGTGCGCGGACTAGCGGGAGTGAGGAGCTGTTTTTT; CDR3aa: CASSARTSGSEELFF; v_gene: TRBV6-1; abundance: NA; j_gene: TRBJ2-2; d_gene: TRBD2
CDR3nt: TGTGCCAGAGCCCCTGAGAACTCCTACGAGCAGTACTTC; CDR3aa: CARAPENSYEQYF; v_gene: TRBV6-4; abundance: few; j_gene: TRBJ2-7; d_gene: NA
CDR3nt: TGTGCCACCATTGGGACAGATAGCAATCAGCCCCAGCATTTT; CDR3aa: CATIGTDSNQPQHF; v_gene: TRBV24-1; abundance: NA; j_gene: TRBJ1-5; d_gene: TRBD1
CDR3nt: TGTGCCATCAGTGGGGGGCTAACCTTCACAGATACGCAGTATTTT; CDR3aa: CAISGGLTFTDTQYF; v_gene: TRBV10-3; abundance: many; j_gene: TRBJ2-3; d_gene: NA
CDR3nt: TGTGCCAGCAGCCAGACTAGATCCGGGGAGCTGTTTTTT; CDR3aa: CASSQTRSGELFF; v_gene: TRBV4-2; abundance: NA; j_gene: TRBJ2-2; d_gene: NA
CDR3nt: TGTGCCAGCAATTTGTCCCCAAGGCAAGTCTATGGCTACACCTTC; CDR3aa: CASNLSPRQVYGYTF; v_gene: TRBV12-3/TRBV12-4; abundance: NA; j_gene: TRBJ1-2; d_gene: NA
CDR3nt: TGCAGCGTTGTGGGGACTAGCGGTGACCTAGCCAAAAACATTCAGTACTTC; CDR3aa: CSVVGTSGDLAKNIQYF; v_gene: TRBV29-1; abundance: NA; j_gene: TRBJ2-4; d_gene: TRBD2
CDR3nt: TGTGCCAGCAGCTTAGGACTGACAGAAGGGGATGAGCAGTTCTTC; CDR3aa: CASSLGLTEGDEQFF; v_gene: TRBV7-2; abundance: many; j_gene: TRBJ2-1; d_gene: NA
CDR3nt: TGCAGTGCTTCCCGGACTAGCGGGGGGCACGACAATGAGCAGTTCTTC; CDR3aa: CSASRTSGGHDNEQFF; v_gene: TRBV20-1; abundance: few; j_gene: TRBJ2-1; d_gene: TRBD2
CDR3nt: TGCAGTGCTACGGCTAGGGGCGGAAGCACAGATACGCAGTATTTT; CDR3aa: CSATARGGSTDTQYF; v_gene: TRBV20-1; abundance: NA; j_gene: TRBJ2-3; d_gene: NA
CDR3nt: TGTGCCAGCAGCTCCCGGGACACCAGGACCCACTTT; CDR3aa: CASSSRDTRTHF; v_gene: TRBV5-6; abundance: NA; j_gene: TRBJ1-6; d_gene: NA
CDR3nt: TGTGCCAGCAGTCAGGGGATCGCCGGGGAGCTGTTTTTT; CDR3aa: CASSQGIAGELFF; v_gene: TRBV6-2/TRBV6-3; abundance: few; j_gene: TRBJ2-2; d_gene: NA
CDR3nt: TGTGCCAGCATGGCCCCCATGACAGGGGTGGGGAACACTGAAGCTTTCTTT; CDR3aa: CASMAPMTGVGNTEAFF; v_gene: TRBV2; abundance: few; j_gene: TRBJ1-1; d_gene: TRBD1
CDR3nt: TGCGCCAGCAGCTTGGGACAGGGGGCTTCCTACGAGCAGTACTTC; CDR3aa: CASSLGQGASYEQYF; v_gene: TRBV5-1; abundance: many; j_gene: TRBJ2-7; d_gene: TRBD1
CDR3nt: TGCGCCAGCAGTCCGGGGAAATCATTAACCACACTCACTGAAGCTTTCTTT; CDR3aa: CASSPGKSLTTLTEAFF; v_gene: TRBV23-1; abundance: NA; j_gene: TRBJ1-1; d_gene: NA
CDR3nt: TGCAGCGTATCCTGGCCCGGGACAGAGGACATTCACTACTTC; CDR3aa: CSVSWPGTEDIHYF; v_gene: TRBV29-1; abundance: NA; j_gene: TRBJ2-4; d_gene: TRBD1
CDR3nt: TGCGCCAGCAGCTTGGGAGACTACTACGAGCAGTACTTC; CDR3aa: CASSLGDYYEQYF; v_gene: TRBV5-1; abundance: NA; j_gene: TRBJ2-7; d_gene: NA
CDR3nt: TGCGCCAGCAGCCAACTCAGTCCCACCGGGGAGCTGTTTTTT; CDR3aa: CASSQLSPTGELFF; v_gene: TRBV4-1; abundance: few; j_gene: TRBJ2-2; d_gene: NA
CDR3nt: TGTGCCAGCAGCTTAGTCGGGACAGAAATTAACTATGGCTACACCTTC; CDR3aa: CASSLVGTEINYGYTF; v_gene: TRBV7-2; abundance: many; j_gene: TRBJ1-2; d_gene: TRBD1
CDR3nt: TGTGCCAGCAGCTTGGTCTCGGGGCTGCACAACTATGGCTACACCTTC; CDR3aa: CASSLVSGLHNYGYTF; v_gene: TRBV5-4; abundance: NA; j_gene: TRBJ1-2; d_gene: NA
CDR3nt: TGTGCCAGCAGTGCCGGGACAGGGAATGAGCAGTTCTTC; CDR3aa: CASSAGTGNEQFF; v_gene: TRBV6-1; abundance: few; j_gene: TRBJ2-1; d_gene: TRBD1
CDR3nt: TGTGCCTGGAGGGGAAGGACGGATGTCTACGAGCAGTACTTC; CDR3aa: CAWRGRTDVYEQYF; v_gene: TRBV30; abundance: many; j_gene: TRBJ2-7; d_gene: NA
CDR3nt: TGCAGTGCCCTAATCACAGGGCGGCAAGAGACCCAGTACTTC; CDR3aa: CSALITGRQETQYF; v_gene: TRBV20-1; abundance: many; j_gene: TRBJ2-5; d_gene: NA
CDR3nt: TGCAGCGTTGCCCCGCAGACCCAAGAGACCCAGTACTTC; CDR3aa: CSVAPQTQETQYF; v_gene: TRBV29-1; abundance: few; j_gene: TRBJ2-5; d_gene: NA
CDR3nt: TGTGCCAGCAGCATGACAGAAAACTATGGCTACACCTTC; CDR3aa: CASSMTENYGYTF; v_gene: TRBV7-9; abundance: NA; j_gene: TRBJ1-2; d_gene: NA
CDR3nt: TGCGCCAGCAGCCAAGAGGGACAGGGATCCTACGAGCAGTACTTC; CDR3aa: CASSQEGQGSYEQYF; v_gene: TRBV4-1; abundance: few; j_gene: TRBJ2-7; d_gene: TRBD1
CDR3nt: TGCAGCGTGAAAATGAATACCCAGTACTTC; CDR3aa: CSVKMNTQYF; v_gene: TRBV29-1; abundance: NA; j_gene: TRBJ2-5; d_gene: NA